The next 6 T cell receptor beta chains were all read from a single sample in a study of T-cell reconstitution after alpha-beta-depleted transplantation in children. Unique molecular identifiers were used to barcode this TCRbeta library. Using its own MiXCR run on the PCR reads, TCRdb lists one record per CDR3 protein. The repertoire holds 780,000 or so distinct CDR3 sequences, with around 15% as singletons. Sample: PBMCs, mostly from graft donor cells, taken 360 days after TCRalphabeta/CD19-depleted stem cell transplant. These receptors all come from a male patient younger than 18 who had a stem cell transplant for acute lymphoblastic leukemia, so the T cells may come from the graft donor.

This clonotype showed up just a few times. This chain links TRBV27 with TRBJ2-5; D might be TRBD2 (6 bases). From germline, CDR1 is MNHEY and CDR2 SMNVEV (reference sequence). The V end was cut by 1 base, the J end by 2 bases, with 17 bases between. The CDR3 extends over 17 amino acids. The DNA of the CDR3 is TGTGCCAGCAGTTTATTCGGTGGGGCTAGCGTACAAGAGACCCAGTACTTC. Translation gives CASSLFGGASVQETQYF.

The chain has TRBV12-3 or TRBV12-4 and TRBJ2-1, with 8 bases matching TRBD2. V trimming: 5 bases; J trimming: 5 bases; junction bases outside the gene matches: 5. This CDR3 is 14 amino acids long. CDR3 loop: CASSILAGDNEQFF. In DNA form, the CDR3 reads TGTGCCAGCAGTATCCTAGCGGGTGACAATGAGCAGTTCTTC.

The V call is TRBV7-2, the J call TRBJ2-2; D possibly corresponds to TRBD1 (5 bases). Trimming took off 2 bases at V and 1 base at J, with 17 bases between the two ends. This CDR3 spans 18 amino acids. Per the germline V gene, CDR1 is SGHTA and CDR2 is FQGNSA. The CDR3 region is CASSLRGPTAKNTGELFF. CDR3 coding DNA: TGTGCCAGCAGCTTAAGGGGCCCGACAGCTAAGAACACCGGGGAGCTGTTTTTT.

This clonotype was counted a few times. The V and J genes are TRBV2 and TRBJ2-3; TRBD1 matches 9 bases. The CDR3 has 16 amino acids. Looked up from germline, CDR1 is SNHLY and CDR2 is FYNNEI. V lost 6 bases to trimming and J lost 0 bases; unmatched junction nucleotides: 7. In nucleotides, the CDR3 is TGTGCCAGCAGCGTCGGACAGGGGCCTAGCACAGATACGCAGTATTTT. This gives the protein CASSVGQGPSTDTQYF.

This clonotype was found a few times. The rearrangement joins TRBV5-1 to TRBJ2-1; D is possibly TRBD1 (5 bases). The CDR3 runs 15 residues. CDR1 is SGHRS, CDR2 YFSETQ, per germline. V was cut by 0 bases and J by 4 bases, with 11 bases left in between. CDR3 protein: CASSLVLGAYNEQFF. The CDR3 DNA sequence: TGCGCCAGCAGCTTGGTGCTTGGGGCTTACAATGAGCAGTTCTTC. Full variable domain (missing parts from reference TRBV5-1 and TRBJ2-1): KAGVTQTPRYLIKTRGQQVTLSCSPISGHRSVSWYQQTPGQGLQFLFEYFSETQRNKGNFPGRFSGRQFSNSRSEMNVSTLELGDSALYLCASSLVLGAYNEQFFGPGTRLTVL.

On this clonotype: Since a much larger clone is just one base distant, this may be a read error. This chain connects TRBV5-6 to TRBJ2-7; no clear D gene. CDR3 length equals 12 residues. Per germline, CDR1 SGHDT and CDR2 YYEEEE. The V end lost 4 bases, the J end lost 3 bases, and 8 bases lay between the germline ends. The CDR3 sequence is CASSLNYYEQYF. CDR3 bases: TGTGCCAGCAGCCTAAATTACTACGAGCAGTACTTC.